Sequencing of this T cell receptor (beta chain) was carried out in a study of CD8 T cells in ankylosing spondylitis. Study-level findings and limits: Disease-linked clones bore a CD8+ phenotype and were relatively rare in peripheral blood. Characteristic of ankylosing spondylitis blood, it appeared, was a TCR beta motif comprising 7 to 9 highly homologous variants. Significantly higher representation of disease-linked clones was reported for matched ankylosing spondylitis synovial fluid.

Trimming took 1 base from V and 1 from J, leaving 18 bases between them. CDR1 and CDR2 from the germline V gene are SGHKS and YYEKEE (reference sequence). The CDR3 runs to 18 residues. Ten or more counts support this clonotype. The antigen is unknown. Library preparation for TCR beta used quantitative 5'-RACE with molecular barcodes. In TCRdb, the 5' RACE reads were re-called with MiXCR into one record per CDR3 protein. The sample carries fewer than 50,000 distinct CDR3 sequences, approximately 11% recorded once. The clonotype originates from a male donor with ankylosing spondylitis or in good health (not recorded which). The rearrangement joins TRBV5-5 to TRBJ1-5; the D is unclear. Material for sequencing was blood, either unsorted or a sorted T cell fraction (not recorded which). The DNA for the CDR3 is TGTGCCAGCAGCTTGTCCGTAATGGGCCCCGGGAGCAATCAGCCCCAGCATTTT. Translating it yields CASSLSVMGPGSNQPQHF.